Shown below are 11 T cell receptor beta chains from a single sample sequenced in a study of blood T cell repertoires in COVID-19. Some clones are missing from TCRdb's copy, which holds only in-frame ones; the method was immunoSEQ multiplex PCR. The sample carries about 200,000 clones, 65% to 90% recorded once. The sequencing input was peripheral blood. The source of these receptors is an elderly man with acute or convalescent COVID-19.

This chain connects TRBV4-1 to TRBJ1-1; no definite D call. Trimming shortened V by 0 bases and J by 0 bases, and 8 bases separated the two germline ends. CDR3 length equals 15 residues. The V gene's germline CDR1 is MGHRA and CDR2 YSYEKL. CDR3 in amino acids: CASSQDPHMNTEAFF. CDR3 nucleotides: TGCGCCAGCAGCCAAGATCCCCACATGAACACTGAAGCTTTCTTT.

This clone was counted between two and nine times. The chain couples TRBV15 to TRBJ2-7; D may be TRBD2 (5 bases). Germline V CDR1 and CDR2: LNHNV, YYDKDF (reference sequence). The CDR3 spans 11 residues. The CDR3 here is CATSRGVAMDV. CDR3 nucleotide sequence: TGTGCCACCAGCAGAGGGGTAGCGATGGACGTC.

The table lists this clone with a count of one. V usage is TRBV24-1 and J usage is TRBJ2-1; D call uncertain. This CDR3 has 16 residues. Trimming took 6 bases from V and 0 from J, leaving 14 bases between them. The V gene's germline CDR1 is KGHDR and CDR2 SFDVKD. CDR3 coding DNA: TGTGCCACCAGTACCAGTGCGGTGAGCTCCTACAATGAGCAGTTCTTC. Protein: CATSTSAVSSYNEQFF.

V usage is TRBV6-4 and J usage is TRBJ2-1; 10 positions agree with TRBD1. Germline CDR1 MRHNA, CDR2 SNTAGT. The V gene end was trimmed by 4 bases and the J gene end by 6 bases; junction bases not matched to a gene: 9. The CDR3 covers 16 residues. CDR3 in DNA: TGTGCCAGCAGTGTCGGGACAGGGGTATACGGCAATGAGCAGTTCTTC. Protein sequence: CASSVGTGVYGNEQFF.

This clone has a handful of counts. The chain couples TRBV10-3 to TRBJ1-2, with unresolved D. Trimming left V 2 bases short and J 5 bases short, with 15 bases between. CDR3 length equals 15 residues. Looked up from germline, CDR1 is ENHRY and CDR2 is SYGVKD. CDR3 sequence (DNA): TGTGCCATCAGTGAGGACGGCCCACCTAGGTATGGCTACACCTTC. This encodes CAISEDGPPRYGYTF.

The rearrangement links TRBV19 to TRBJ1-3, with D unresolved. Between the trimmed V and J ends, which lost 7 bases and 0 bases, there was a span of 7 bases. Germline assignment: CDR1 LNHDA and CDR2 SQIVND (reference sequence). The CDR3 contains 13 residues. CDR3 loop: CASIYLSGNTIYF. CDR3 bases: TGTGCCAGTATCTACCTCTCTGGAAACACCATATATTTT.

The chain is built from TRBV9 and TRBJ2-3; TRBD2 matches 11 bases. The CDR3 has 13 residues. CDR1 and CDR2 from the germline V gene are SGDLS and YYNGEE. V trimming: 4 bases; J trimming: 14 bases; junction bases outside the gene matches: 9. CDR3 coding DNA: TGTGCCAGCAGCAATCGGCCTAGCGGGAGGTCGTATTTT. Protein: CASSNRPSGRSYF. The variable domain in full, completed from reference TRBV9 and TRBJ2-3, reads DSGVTQTPKHLITATGQRVTLRCSPRSGDLSVYWYQQSLDQGLQFLIQYYNGEERAKGNILERFSAQQFPDLHSELNLSSLELGDSALYFCASSNRPSGRSYFGPGTRLTVL.

This chain joins TRBV19 and TRBJ1-2; TRBD1 is a possible D gene (5 bases). The CDR3 sequence is 13 residues long. The V end lost 5 bases, the J end lost 3 bases, and 10 bases lay between the germline ends. CDR1 is LNHDA and CDR2 is SQIVND in the germline V gene (reference sequence). CDR3 in amino acids: CASSPQGDYGYTF. CDR3 nucleotide sequence: TGTGCCAGTAGTCCCCAGGGTGACTATGGCTACACCTTC.

This chain links TRBV12-5 with TRBJ2-1, with a tentative D call TRBD2 (6 bases). V dropped 0 bases and J dropped 0 bases, with 15 bases sitting between them. Germline CDR1 is LGHNT and CDR2 is FRNRAP. The CDR3 spans 18 residues. The CDR3 nucleotides are TGTGCTAGTGGTTTGGTGTCACTAGCTCTGAGCTCCTACAATGAGCAGTTCTTC. Amino acids: CASGLVSLALSSYNEQFF.

This clone was picked up a small number of times. The V and J genes are TRBV30 and TRBJ2-4; TRBD2 agrees at 10 bases. CDR1 and CDR2 from the germline V gene are GTSNPN and SVGIG (reference sequence). The CDR3 has 16 amino acids. Unmatched junction bases numbered 14, after V lost 4 bases and J lost 8 bases. The CDR3 spells CAWNRLAGVKWDIQYF. CDR3 DNA sequence: TGTGCCTGGAATCGGCTAGCGGGAGTCAAGTGGGACATTCAGTACTTC.

This chain links TRBV27 with TRBJ2-7; D is unclear. The CDR3 consists of 13 residues. V was clipped by 3 bases and J by 7 bases, with 13 bases between them. Germline V lookup: CDR1 MNHEY, CDR2 SMNVEV (reference sequence). The CDR3 DNA reads TGTGCCAGCAGTTTGGAGACCGGGTGGGAGCAGTACGTC. It encodes CASSLETGWEQYV.